One and the same sample provided the 24 T cell receptor beta chains below, sequenced in a study of T cell responses to AZD1222 COVID-19 vaccine. The repertoire was sequenced with immunoSEQ multiplex PCR; TCRdb's copy has only in-frame clones and lacks some. This table holds some 120,000 clones, around 91% found once. The material sequenced was peripheral blood, taken 28 days after the second AZD1222 dose. These receptors were taken from an adult who received the AZD1222 COVID-19 vaccine.

The V gene is TRBV20-1, the J gene TRBJ1-2; D uncertain. V lost 6 bases to trimming and J lost 5 bases, with 10 bases between them. CDR1 DFQATT and CDR2 SNEGSKA come from the germline V gene (reference sequence). There are 11 residues in the CDR3. CDR3 amino acids: CSALLGYGYTF. CDR3 nucleotide sequence: TGCAGTGCCCTCTTGGGGTATGGCTACACCTTC.

This chain joins TRBV5-1 and TRBJ2-1; D gene unclear. V was pared by 2 bases and J by 5 bases, with 8 bases between. The CDR3 loop spans 13 amino acids. The germline CDR1 and CDR2 sequences are SGHRS and YFSETQ. CDR3 in DNA: TGCGCCAGCAGCTTTAGTCCCGACAATGAGCAGTTCTTC. Translating gives CASSFSPDNEQFF.

This sequence joins TRBV30 and TRBJ2-3, with TRBD2 identical over 9 bases. CDR1 is GTSNPN and CDR2 is SVGIG in the germline V gene (reference sequence). The CDR3 is 15 amino acids. The J segment lost 3 bases and the V segment lost 1 base, leaving 5 bases of the junction unmatched. The CDR3 sequence is CAWSGWREGTDTQYF. CDR3 DNA sequence: TGTGCCTGGAGTGGTTGGCGGGAGGGGACAGATACGCAGTATTTT.

V is TRBV18 and J is TRBJ2-1; TRBD1 agrees at 9 bases. This CDR3 is built from 13 residues. Trimming took 3 bases from V and 8 from J; bases not matched to a gene: 2. Germline V lookup: CDR1 KGHSH, CDR2 LQKENI. This CDR3 reads CASSPTGGHEQFF. CDR3 DNA: TGTGCCAGCTCACCCACAGGGGGCCATGAGCAGTTCTTC. The full variable domain, its missing parts supplied by reference TRBV18 and TRBJ2-1, is NAGVMQNPRHLVRRRGQEARLRCSPMKGHSHVYWYRQLPEEGLKFMVYLQKENIIDESGMPKERFSAEFPKEGPSILRIQQVVRGDSAAYFCASSPTGGHEQFFGPGTRLTVL.

The chain recombines TRBV7-2 with TRBJ2-7; D call uncertain. There are 13 residues in the CDR3. CDR1 and CDR2 (germline): SGHTA, FQGNSA. Between the trimmed V and J ends, which lost 1 base and 9 bases, there was a span of 13 bases. DNA of the CDR3: TGTGCCAGCAGCTTAGACCCGGCCGGCGGGCAGTACTTC. This sequence encodes CASSLDPAGGQYF. The whole variable domain, remainder taken from reference TRBV7-2 and TRBJ2-7, is GAGVSQSPSNKVTEKGKDVELRCDPISGHTALYWYRQSLGQGLEFLIYFQGNSAPDKSGLPSDRFSAERTGGSVSTLTIQRTQQEDSAVYLCASSLDPAGGQYFGPGTRLTVT.

This clone was counted once. The chain has TRBV29-1 and TRBJ2-7, with D perhaps matching TRBD2 (6 bases). V lost 1 base, J lost 1 base, and 14 bases lay in between. Germline CDR1 reads SQVTM; CDR2 reads ANQGSEA. The CDR3 sequence is 15 residues long. The DNA for the CDR3 is TGCAGCGTTGAAGTAGGGAGCGGGTCTTCCTACGAGCAGTACTTC. Residues: CSVEVGSGSSYEQYF.

The J gene is TRBJ2-3, the V gene TRBV12-1; the table's D call of TRBD2 was not tested on the DNA. TRBV12-1 is assigned pseudogene status. The CDR3 is made up of 16 amino acids. The CDR3 reads CASSFGCGRSTDTQYF. In nucleotides, the CDR3 is TGTGCCAGCAGCTTTGGTTGCGGGAGGTCGACAGATACGCAGTATTTT.

CDR3 in amino acids: CSARQSSGANVLTF. As DNA, the CDR3 is TGCAGCGCCCGACAGAGCTCTGGGGCCAACGTCCTGACTTTC. The chain is built from TRBV29-1 and TRBJ2-6; D possibly corresponds to TRBD1 (5 bases). V was pared by 7 bases and J by 0 bases, with 10 bases between. Germline V lookup: CDR1 SQVTM, CDR2 ANQGSEA. The CDR3 length is 14 residues.

The rearrangement uses TRBV6-5 and TRBJ2-1; D is tentatively TRBD1 or TRBD2 (5 bases each). Trimming removed 6 bases at V and 4 bases at J, with 16 bases between. The germline CDR1 and CDR2 sequences are MNHEY and SVGAGI. The CDR3 is 15 amino acids. The CDR3 sequence is CASSYGTHSYNEQFF. The CDR3 region has the DNA TGTGCCAGCAGCTACGGGACCCATTCTTACAATGAGCAGTTCTTC.

This chain connects TRBV5-1 to TRBJ1-1; the match to TRBD1 covers 8 bases. The ends lost 2 bases at V and 7 bases at J; junction bases unmatched: 7. CDR1 is SGHRS and CDR2 is YFSETQ in the germline V gene. The CDR3 is made up of 14 amino acids. CDR3 sequence: CASSLDSGGYEAFF. Here the CDR3 DNA reads TGCGCCAGCAGCTTAGATTCAGGGGGCTATGAAGCTTTCTTT.

In DNA form, the CDR3 reads TGTGCCAGCAGTCCGAGGGACAGGACGAACACTGAAGCTTTCTTT. Its translation: CASSPRDRTNTEAFF. This chain links TRBV27 with TRBJ1-1, with TRBD1 identical over 8 bases. The germline V gene has CDR1 MNHEY and CDR2 SMNVEV (reference sequence). This CDR3 is built from 15 residues. V was clipped by 5 bases and J by 1 base; unmatched bases: 6.

V gene TRBV7-8 combines with J gene TRBJ1-2, with 7 bases lining up with TRBD1. Germline V gene sequence: CDR1 SGHVS, CDR2 FQNEAQ. With 1 base clipped from V and 2 bases from J, the junction kept 4 bases outside the gene matches. This CDR3 region has 15 residues. The CDR3 sequence is CASSLDAGGNYGYTF. The CDR3 DNA follows: TGTGCCAGCAGCTTAGACGCAGGGGGGAACTATGGCTACACCTTC.

The V gene is TRBV6-6, the J gene TRBJ1-5, with 7 nucleotides matching TRBD1. Germline V CDR1 and CDR2: MNHNY, SVGAGI (reference sequence). V dropped 5 bases and J dropped 2; count of bases not matched to a gene: 3. The CDR3 totals 14 residues. The CDR3 region has the DNA TGTGCCAGCAGTGCAACAGGGGGCAATCAGCCCCAGCATTTT. Translation: CASSATGGNQPQHF.

The chain links TRBV29-1 to TRBJ1-1; TRBD1 aligns across 7 bases. CDR1 and CDR2 (germline): SQVTM, ANQGSEA. Trimming removed 4 bases from V and 7 bases from J; junction bases left unmatched: 12. CDR3 size: 14 residues. The CDR3 loop reads CSVVPGQAIFEAFF. The CDR3 bases are TGCAGCGTTGTCCCCGGACAGGCTATCTTTGAAGCTTTCTTT.

The chain combines TRBV7-9 with TRBJ1-2; no clear D. Germline loops: CDR1 SEHNR, CDR2 FQNEAQ (reference sequence). This CDR3 comprises 14 residues. V gave up 0 bases and J gave up 6 bases, with 11 bases separating them. The CDR3 spells CASSLARTANGYTF. The CDR3, as DNA: TGTGCCAGCAGCTTAGCGCGGACGGCGAATGGCTACACCTTC.

The V and J genes are TRBV7-8 and TRBJ1-2; weak D call: TRBD1 (5 bases). V gave up 5 bases and J gave up 8 bases, with 12 bases separating them. The CDR3 spans 12 residues. From germline, CDR1 is SGHVS and CDR2 FQNEAQ. The CDR3 nucleotides read TGTGCCAGCAGCCCCCTGGGGGAAGGCTACACCTTC. It codes for CASSPLGEGYTF.

The gene calls are TRBV7-2 and TRBJ2-5; D not resolved. CDR3 size: 17 residues. Germline assignment: CDR1 SGHTA and CDR2 FQGNSA. Trimming pared 1 base from V and 0 bases from J, leaving 15 bases between. DNA of the CDR3: TGTGCCAGCAGCTTAGTTGAGATCCATGGGTACCAAGAGACCCAGTACTTC. Protein sequence: CASSLVEIHGYQETQYF. The full variable domain, in which reference TRBV7-2 and TRBJ2-5 provide the parts outside the CDR3, is GAGVSQSPSNKVTEKGKDVELRCDPISGHTALYWYRQSLGQGLEFLIYFQGNSAPDKSGLPSDRFSAERTGGSVSTLTIQRTQQEDSAVYLCASSLVEIHGYQETQYFGPGTRLLVL.

The chain employs TRBV29-1 and TRBJ2-3; 7 positions agree with TRBD2. In germline, CDR1 is SQVTM, CDR2 ANQGSEA. This CDR3 has 11 residues. Trimming cost V 8 bases and J 5 bases; bases outside gene matches: 4. The CDR3 spells CSLTSEDTQYF. The CDR3 nucleotides are TGCAGCCTCACTAGCGAAGATACGCAGTATTTT.

The chain joins TRBV19 to TRBJ1-1; D is unresolved. Trimming shortened V by 7 bases and J by 7 bases, and 10 bases separated the two germline ends. The CDR3 contains 11 residues. CDR1 and CDR2 (germline): LNHDA, SQIVND (reference sequence). The CDR3 reads CASKGIIEAFF. In DNA, the CDR3 is TGTGCCAGTAAGGGAATTATTGAAGCTTTCTTT.

This chain connects TRBV27 to TRBJ2-7; 7 bases fit TRBD1. The germline V gene has CDR1 MNHEY and CDR2 SMNVEV (reference sequence). The length of the CDR3 is 13 residues. V trimming: 6 bases; J trimming: 7 bases; junction bases outside the gene matches: 9. CDR3 in DNA: TGTGCCAGCAGGCATGACAGGGCGGTGGAGCAGTACTTC. Residues: CASRHDRAVEQYF.

Concerning this clone: A junction boundary mismatches the germline segment, possibly from a read error. J is TRBJ1-4 and V is TRBV28; TRBD1 is a possible D gene (6 bases). CDR1 and CDR2 from the germline V gene are MDHEN and SYDVKM. This CDR3 is 12 amino acids long. CDR3: CASSTGTLKTLF. For the CDR3, the DNA is TGTGCCAGCAGCACCGGGACACTTAAGACCCTTTTT.

This chain joins TRBV18 and TRBJ2-7; D is undetermined. The CDR3 has 17 residues. The germline V gene encodes CDR1 KGHSH and CDR2 LQKENI. V gave up 3 bases and J gave up 3 bases, with 21 bases separating them. The CDR3 nucleotides read TGTGCCAGCTCACCTTCCCCATCAGGTAATCTGGACTACGAGCAGTACTTC. Its protein product is CASSPSPSGNLDYEQYF.

As concerns this clone: Other DNA sequences in this specimen translate into the identical CDR3. This chain connects TRBV7-8 to TRBJ1-1, with 11 nucleotides matching TRBD1. With 0 bases clipped from V and 4 bases from J, the junction kept 1 base outside the gene matches. The CDR3 consists of 15 residues. The V gene's germline CDR1 is SGHVS and CDR2 FQNEAQ. The CDR3 loop reads CASSLAGTGGTEAFF. The DNA of the CDR3 is TGTGCCAGCAGCTTAGCGGGGACAGGGGGCACTGAAGCTTTCTTT.

This chain links TRBV29-1 with TRBJ2-1, with TRBD2 as a possible D gene (6 bases). V gave up 5 bases and J gave up 1 base, with 9 bases separating them. The CDR3 length is 13 residues. The germline CDR1 and CDR2 sequences are SQVTM and ANQGSEA. The CDR3 bases are TGCAGCGTTCTCGGGACTTCCTACAATGAGCAGTTCTTC. Amino acid sequence: CSVLGTSYNEQFF.